A single sample gave rise to the 9 T cell receptor beta chains below, sequenced in a study of blood T cell repertoires in COVID-19. Libraries were prepared by immunoSEQ multiplex PCR; TCRdb keeps only in-frame clonotypes and omits some of them. The sample has some 250,000 clones, around 90% seen once. The source material was peripheral blood. These receptors came from a woman aged 25-40 years with acute or convalescent COVID-19.

In this sample, this clone turned up once. The chain couples TRBV19 to TRBJ1-1; D uncertain. The CDR3 is made up of 15 amino acids. V was clipped by 5 bases and J by 0 bases, with 13 bases between them. Germline CDR1 LNHDA, CDR2 SQIVND (reference sequence). CDR3 sequence reads: CASSLKTSMNTEAFF. The CDR3 region has the DNA TGTGCCAGTAGTCTGAAGACTAGCATGAACACTGAAGCTTTCTTT.

The V gene is TRBV7-2, the J gene TRBJ2-7; TRBD2 agrees at 12 bases. Per the germline V gene, CDR1 is SGHTA and CDR2 is FQGNSA. Unmatched junction bases numbered 7, after V lost 3 bases and J lost 4 bases. The CDR3 extends over 16 amino acids. CDR3 bases: TGTGCCAGCAGCTTCTCGACTAGCGGGAGTAGGTACGAGCAGTACTTC. Translated, it gives CASSFSTSGSRYEQYF. The variable domain in full, completed from reference TRBV7-2 and TRBJ2-7, reads GAGVSQSPSNKVTEKGKDVELRCDPISGHTALYWYRQSLGQGLEFLIYFQGNSAPDKSGLPSDRFSAERTGGSVSTLTIQRTQQEDSAVYLCASSFSTSGSRYEQYFGPGTRLTVT.

The V and J genes are TRBV6-5 and TRBJ2-7; 11 nucleotides line up with TRBD2. V gave up 5 bases and J gave up 4 bases; unmatched junction bases: 7. CDR3 length equals 15 residues. CDR1 is MNHEY, CDR2 SVGAGI, per germline. The CDR3 reads CASSPIAGGPYEQYF. CDR3 DNA sequence: TGTGCCAGCAGTCCCATAGCGGGAGGGCCGTACGAGCAGTACTTC.

The genes are TRBV3-1 (or the pseudogene TRBV3-2) and TRBJ2-4; 7 positions agree with TRBD1. There are 13 residues in the CDR3. From germline, CDR1 is LGHDT and CDR2 YNNKEL (reference sequence). J was trimmed by 5 bases and V by 6 bases; bases with no gene match: 4. The CDR3 coding sequence is TGTGCCAGCAGGCAGCAGGGGGAAAACATTCAGTACTTC. This codes for CASRQQGENIQYF.

V gene TRBV6-2 or TRBV6-3 combines with J gene TRBJ2-7; D gene uncertain. The germline gives CDR1 MNHEY, CDR2 SVGEGT. This CDR3 spans 15 amino acids. Trimming cost V 0 bases and J 3 bases, with 12 bases left between them. The CDR3 DNA follows: TGTGCCAGCAGTTACTCTAGAGGATTCAACTACGAGCAGTACTTC. Protein sequence: CASSYSRGFNYEQYF.

This rearrangement joins TRBV7-2 to TRBJ2-7, with D tentatively TRBD2 (6 bases). The CDR3 runs 14 residues. Per germline, CDR1 SGHTA and CDR2 FQGNSA. V was trimmed by 2 bases and J by 2 bases, leaving 10 bases between them. CDR3 protein: CASSLRRGTYEQYF. CDR3 nucleotide sequence: TGTGCCAGCAGCTTAAGGAGGGGCACCTACGAGCAGTACTTC.

A remark on this clone: Other DNA sequences within the sample encode an identical CDR3. The chain combines TRBV15 with TRBJ1-4; 9 bases map to TRBD1. The CDR3 loop spans 15 amino acids. V lost 1 base to trimming and J lost 5 bases; unmatched junction nucleotides: 2. Looked up from germline, CDR1 is LNHNV and CDR2 is YYDKDF (reference sequence). The CDR3 DNA reads TGTGCCACCAGCAGAGGGGGACAGGGCAATGAAAAACTGTTTTTT. Translation: CATSRGGQGNEKLFF.

The chain employs TRBV12-5 and TRBJ1-2; 8 bases match TRBD1. This CDR3 spans 16 amino acids. With 0 bases clipped from V and 7 bases from J, the junction kept 10 bases outside the gene matches. Germline V gene lookup returns CDR1 LGHNT and CDR2 FRNRAP. CDR3 sequence: CASGLVVGQGSGGYTF. The CDR3 DNA reads TGTGCTAGTGGTTTGGTAGTTGGACAGGGAAGCGGTGGCTACACCTTC.

The chain employs TRBV18 and TRBJ2-7, with D hard to call. The CDR3 spans 17 residues. Germline CDR1 is KGHSH and CDR2 is LQKENI. V lost 3 bases to trimming and J lost 0 bases, with 18 bases between them. The CDR3 reads CASSPLVSLVSSYEQYF. The CDR3 nucleotides are TGTGCCAGCTCACCCCTGGTGAGTCTGGTAAGCTCCTACGAGCAGTACTTC.